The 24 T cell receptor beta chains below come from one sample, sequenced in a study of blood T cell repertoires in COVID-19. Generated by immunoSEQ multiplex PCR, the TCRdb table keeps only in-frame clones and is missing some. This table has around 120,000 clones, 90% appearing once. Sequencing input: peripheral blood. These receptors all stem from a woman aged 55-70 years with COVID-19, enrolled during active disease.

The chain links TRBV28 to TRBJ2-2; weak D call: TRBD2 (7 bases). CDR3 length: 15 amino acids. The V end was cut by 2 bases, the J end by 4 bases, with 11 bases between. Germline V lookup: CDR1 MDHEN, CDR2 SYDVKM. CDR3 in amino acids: CASSLGGAVTGELFF. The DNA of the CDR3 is TGTGCCAGCAGTTTAGGGGGGGCGGTCACCGGGGAGCTGTTTTTT.

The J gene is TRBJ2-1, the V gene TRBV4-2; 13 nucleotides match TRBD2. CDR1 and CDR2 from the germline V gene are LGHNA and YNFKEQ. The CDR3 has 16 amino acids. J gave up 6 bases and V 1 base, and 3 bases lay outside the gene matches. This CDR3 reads CASSQVRLAGGNEQFF. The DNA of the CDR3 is TGTGCCAGCAGCCAAGTAAGACTAGCGGGGGGCAATGAGCAGTTCTTC.

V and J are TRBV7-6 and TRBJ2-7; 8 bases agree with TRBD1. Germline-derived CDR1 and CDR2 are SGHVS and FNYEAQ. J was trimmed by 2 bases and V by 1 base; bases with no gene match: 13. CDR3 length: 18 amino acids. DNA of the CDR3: TGTGCCAGCAGCTTAGGATCCCCAACAGGGGGTAGAACCTACGAGCAGTACTTC. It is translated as CASSLGSPTGGRTYEQYF.

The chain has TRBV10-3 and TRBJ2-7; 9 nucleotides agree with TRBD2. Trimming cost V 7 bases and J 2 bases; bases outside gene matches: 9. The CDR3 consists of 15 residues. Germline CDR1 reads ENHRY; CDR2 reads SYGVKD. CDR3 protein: CAIKDSGGPTYEQYF. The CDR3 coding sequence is TGTGCCATCAAAGATAGCGGGGGACCCACCTACGAGCAGTACTTC.

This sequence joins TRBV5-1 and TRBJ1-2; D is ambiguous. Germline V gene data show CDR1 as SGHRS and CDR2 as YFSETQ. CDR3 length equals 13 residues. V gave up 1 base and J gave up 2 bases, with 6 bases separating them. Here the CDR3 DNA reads TGCGCCAGCAGCTTGAACATGAACTATGGCTACACCTTC. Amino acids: CASSLNMNYGYTF.

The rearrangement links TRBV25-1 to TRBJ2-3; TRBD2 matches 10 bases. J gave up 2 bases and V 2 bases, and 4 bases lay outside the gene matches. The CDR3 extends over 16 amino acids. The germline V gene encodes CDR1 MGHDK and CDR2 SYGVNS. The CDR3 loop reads CASSEGSGGYTDTQYF. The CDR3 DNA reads TGTGCCAGCAGTGAAGGTAGCGGGGGGTACACAGATACGCAGTATTTT.

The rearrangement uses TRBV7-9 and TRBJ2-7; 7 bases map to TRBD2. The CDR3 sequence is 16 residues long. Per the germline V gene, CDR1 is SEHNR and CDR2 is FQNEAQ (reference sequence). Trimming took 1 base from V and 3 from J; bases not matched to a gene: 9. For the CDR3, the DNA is TGTGCCAGCAGCTTAGAGGCGGGGGTAGAACTCTACGAGCAGTACTTC. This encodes CASSLEAGVELYEQYF.

This chain's CDR3 is CASSLARGYTF. CDR3 DNA sequence: TGTGCCAGCAGCTTGGCACGGGGCTACACCTTC. V and J are TRBV5-6 and TRBJ1-2; no clear D. This CDR3 spans 11 amino acids. The V gene lost 0 bases and the J gene lost 8 bases, with 5 bases spanning the gap. Germline lookup yields CDR1 SGHDT and CDR2 YYEEEE.

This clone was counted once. This chain's CDR3 is CASTRGPSSYEQYF. CDR3 DNA: TGTGCCAGCACCAGGGGCCCCAGCTCCTACGAGCAGTACTTC. This chain connects TRBV6-5 to TRBJ2-7, with D maybe TRBD1 (6 bases). The germline CDR1 and CDR2 sequences are MNHEY and SVGAGI. V was cut by 7 bases and J by 0 bases, with 13 bases left in between. The CDR3 loop spans 14 amino acids.

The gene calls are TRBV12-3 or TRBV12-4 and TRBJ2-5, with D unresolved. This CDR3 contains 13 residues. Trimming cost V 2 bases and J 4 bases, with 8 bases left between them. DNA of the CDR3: TGTGCCAGCAGTTTAAACAGTCTAGAGACCCAGTACTTC. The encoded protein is CASSLNSLETQYF.

The CDR3 spells CASSIQGALDYGYTF. As DNA, the CDR3 is TGTGCCAGTAGTATACAGGGGGCGCTAGACTATGGCTACACCTTC. The chain employs TRBV19 and TRBJ1-2; 8 bases agree with TRBD1. Per germline, CDR1 LNHDA and CDR2 SQIVND (reference sequence). The CDR3 contains 15 residues. V lost 2 bases and J lost 3; bases outside the gene matches: 5.

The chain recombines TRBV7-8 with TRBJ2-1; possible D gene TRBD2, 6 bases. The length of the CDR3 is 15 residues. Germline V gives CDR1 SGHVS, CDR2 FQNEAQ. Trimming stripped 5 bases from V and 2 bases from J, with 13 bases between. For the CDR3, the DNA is TGTGCCAGCAGCCGCACGACGGGGGCCTACAATGAGCAGTTCTTC. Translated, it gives CASSRTTGAYNEQFF. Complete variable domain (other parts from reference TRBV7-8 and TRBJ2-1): GAGVSQSPRYKVAKRGQDVALRCDPISGHVSLFWYQQALGQGPEFLTYFQNEAQLDKSGLPSDRFFAERPEGSVSTLKIQRTQQEDSAVYLCASSRTTGAYNEQFFGPGTRLTVL.

CDR3 sequence (DNA): TGTGCCAGCAGCTTAGTCAGCGCAGGGGGTGCTTTCTTT. Its protein product is CASSLVSAGGAFF. V is TRBV7-2 and J is TRBJ1-1, with 7 bases lining up with TRBD1. The CDR3 runs 13 residues. The germline CDR1 and CDR2 sequences are SGHTA and FQGNSA. With V trimmed by 1 base and J by 11 bases, 7 bases remained unmatched.

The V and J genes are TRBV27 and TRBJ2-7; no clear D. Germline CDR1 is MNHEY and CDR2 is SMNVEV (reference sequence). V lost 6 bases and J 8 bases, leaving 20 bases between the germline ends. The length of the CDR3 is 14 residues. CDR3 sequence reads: CASSPYTNYVQQYF. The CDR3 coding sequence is TGTGCCAGCAGCCCCTATACGAATTACGTCCAGCAGTACTTC.

CDR3 nucleotide sequence: TGTGCCAGCAGTTACCAGACAGCAAAACTGTTTTTT. This encodes CASSYQTAKLFF. V usage is TRBV6-2 or TRBV6-3 and J usage is TRBJ1-4; D might be TRBD1 (5 bases). Germline V CDR1 and CDR2: MNHEY, SVGEGT. Trimming stripped 2 bases from V and 10 bases from J, with 8 bases between. The CDR3 has 12 amino acids.

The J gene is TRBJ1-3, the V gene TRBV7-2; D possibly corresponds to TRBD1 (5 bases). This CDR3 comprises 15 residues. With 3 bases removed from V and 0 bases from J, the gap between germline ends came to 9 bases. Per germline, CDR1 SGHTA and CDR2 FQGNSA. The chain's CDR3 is CASSFGGTSGNTIYF. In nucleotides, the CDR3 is TGTGCCAGCAGCTTTGGCGGGACCTCTGGAAACACCATATATTTT. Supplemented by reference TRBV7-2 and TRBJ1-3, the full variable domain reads GAGVSQSPSNKVTEKGKDVELRCDPISGHTALYWYRQSLGQGLEFLIYFQGNSAPDKSGLPSDRFSAERTGGSVSTLTIQRTQQEDSAVYLCASSFGGTSGNTIYFGEGSWLTVV.

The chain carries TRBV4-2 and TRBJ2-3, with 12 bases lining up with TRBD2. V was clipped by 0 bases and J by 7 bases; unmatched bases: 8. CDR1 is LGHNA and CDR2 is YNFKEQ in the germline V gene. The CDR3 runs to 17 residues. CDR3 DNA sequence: TGTGCCAGCAGCCAAGAAGTGGGGACTAGCGGGCCTTATACGCAGTATTTT. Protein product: CASSQEVGTSGPYTQYF.

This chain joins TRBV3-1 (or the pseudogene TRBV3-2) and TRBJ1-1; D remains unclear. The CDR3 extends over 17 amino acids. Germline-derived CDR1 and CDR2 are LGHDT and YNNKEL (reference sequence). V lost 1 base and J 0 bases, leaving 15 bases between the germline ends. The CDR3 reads CASSQGNEGPMNTEAFF. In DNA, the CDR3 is TGTGCCAGCAGCCAAGGAAACGAGGGCCCCATGAACACTGAAGCTTTCTTT.

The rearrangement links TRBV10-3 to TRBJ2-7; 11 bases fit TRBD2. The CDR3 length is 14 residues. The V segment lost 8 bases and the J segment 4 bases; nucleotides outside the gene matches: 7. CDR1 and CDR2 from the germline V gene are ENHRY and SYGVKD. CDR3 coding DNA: TGTGCCATCGCCCGACTAGCGGGGACATACGAGCAGTACTTC. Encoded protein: CAIARLAGTYEQYF.

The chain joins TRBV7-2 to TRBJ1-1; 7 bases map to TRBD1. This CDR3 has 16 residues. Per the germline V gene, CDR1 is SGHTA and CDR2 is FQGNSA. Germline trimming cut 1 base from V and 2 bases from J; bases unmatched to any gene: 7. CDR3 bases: TGTGCCAGCAGCTTAGTAGGGGGCAGGAGCAACACTGAAGCTTTCTTT. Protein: CASSLVGGRSNTEAFF.

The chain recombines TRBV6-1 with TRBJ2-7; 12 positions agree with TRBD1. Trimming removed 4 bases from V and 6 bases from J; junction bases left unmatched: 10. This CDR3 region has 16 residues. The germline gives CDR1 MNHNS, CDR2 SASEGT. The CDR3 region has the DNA TGTGCCAGCAGTGCTTTCAAGGGGACAGGGGGCACCGAGCAGTACTTC. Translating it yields CASSAFKGTGGTEQYF.

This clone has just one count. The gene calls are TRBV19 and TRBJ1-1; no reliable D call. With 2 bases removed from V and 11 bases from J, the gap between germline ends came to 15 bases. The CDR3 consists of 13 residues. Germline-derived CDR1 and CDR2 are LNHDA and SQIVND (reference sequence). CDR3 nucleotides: TGTGCCAGTAGTATATCCAGTTCGCTAGACGCTTTCTTT. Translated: CASSISSSLDAFF.

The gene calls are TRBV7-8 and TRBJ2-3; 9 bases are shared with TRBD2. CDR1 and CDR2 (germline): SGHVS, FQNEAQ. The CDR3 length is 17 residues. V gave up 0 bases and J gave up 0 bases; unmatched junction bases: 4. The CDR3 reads CASSLAGLAPSTDTQYF. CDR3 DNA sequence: TGTGCCAGCAGCTTAGCGGGACTAGCACCGAGCACAGATACGCAGTATTTT.

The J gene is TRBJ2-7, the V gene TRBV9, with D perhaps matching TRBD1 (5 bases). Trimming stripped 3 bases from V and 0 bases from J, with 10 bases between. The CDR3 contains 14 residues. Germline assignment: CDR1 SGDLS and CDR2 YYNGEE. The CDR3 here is CASSGIDSSYEQYF. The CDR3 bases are TGTGCCAGCAGCGGGATAGACAGCTCCTACGAGCAGTACTTC.